This T cell receptor (beta chain) was sequenced during a study of T cell repertoires in cytomegalovirus infection. On the study more broadly: Indications of both CMV infection and matching HLA type were provided by public TCR beta signatures. General study findings and limits: It was HLA-C-restricted CMV-specific TCR beta clonotypes that dominated the response ex vivo.

Comments on this clonotype: Its matching antigen is unknown.

TCRdb re-called the reads through MiXCR, storing one row per CDR3 protein. This table holds fewer than 650,000 distinct CDR3 sequences, roughly 43% found once. CDR3 length equals 16 residues. V dropped 2 bases and J dropped 2; count of bases not matched to a gene: 5. CDR1 is LGHNA and CDR2 is YNFKEQ in the germline V gene. The clonotype was recovered from a human donor in good health (CMV status not recorded). Some clones in this sample may be carry-over from other donors' samples. This material consisted of cultured PBMCs, taken from culture after CMV antigen stimulation. The chain employs TRBV4-2 and TRBJ2-1; TRBD2 matches at 8 bases. CDR3 protein: CASSQIGGGAYNEQFF. CDR3 DNA sequence: TGTGCCAGCAGCCAAATCGGGGGGGGGGCCTACAATGAGCAGTTCTTC.